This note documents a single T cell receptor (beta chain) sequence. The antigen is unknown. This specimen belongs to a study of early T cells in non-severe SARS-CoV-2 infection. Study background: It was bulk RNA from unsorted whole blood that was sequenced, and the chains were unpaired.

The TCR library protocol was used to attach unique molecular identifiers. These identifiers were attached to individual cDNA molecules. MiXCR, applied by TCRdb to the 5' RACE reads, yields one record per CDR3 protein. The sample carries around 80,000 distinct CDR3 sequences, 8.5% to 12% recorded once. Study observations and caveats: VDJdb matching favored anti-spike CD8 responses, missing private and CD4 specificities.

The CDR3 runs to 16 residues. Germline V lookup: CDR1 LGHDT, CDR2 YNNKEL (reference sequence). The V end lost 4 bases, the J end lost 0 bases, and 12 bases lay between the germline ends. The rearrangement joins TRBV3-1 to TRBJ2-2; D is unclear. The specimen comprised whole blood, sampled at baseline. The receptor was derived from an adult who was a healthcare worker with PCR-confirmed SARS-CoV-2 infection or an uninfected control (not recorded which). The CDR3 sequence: CASSLTTQSNTGELFF. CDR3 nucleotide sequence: TGTGCCAGCAGCCTTACTACCCAATCGAACACCGGGGAGCTGTTTTTT.